This T cell receptor (beta chain) was documented in a study of blood T cell repertoires in COVID-19. The assay was immunoSEQ multiplex PCR, and TCRdb's table has in-frame clones only and misses some. Of around 110,000 clones in the sample, roughly 79% were seen once. Germline-derived CDR1 and CDR2 are SGHAT and FQNNGV. Trimming took off 5 bases at V and 0 bases at J, with 11 bases between the two ends. The CDR3 consists of 15 residues. The sequence came from a man between 65 and 85 years old with active or convalescent COVID-19. This chain joins TRBV11-2 and TRBJ2-1; D may be TRBD1 (6 bases). Material for sequencing was peripheral blood. Here the CDR3 reads CASSEDRSSYNEQFF. The CDR3 DNA follows: TGTGCCAGCAGCGAAGACAGGAGCTCCTACAATGAGCAGTTCTTC.